The next 2 T cell receptor beta chains were all read from a single sample in a study of CD8 T cells in ankylosing spondylitis. Study-wide findings and caveats: Roughly eight highly homologous variants formed a TCR beta motif that appeared characteristic of ankylosing spondylitis blood.

Their target antigens are unknown. One entry per CDR3 protein, called by TCRdb with MiXCR from the 5' RACE reads. The sample carries roughly 670,000 distinct CDR3 sequences, roughly 19% recorded once. The sample comprised blood, either unsorted or a sorted T cell fraction (not recorded which). These receptors originate from a male donor with ankylosing spondylitis.

The sample holds a few counts of this clonotype. The chain has TRBV3-1 and TRBJ1-1; D is undetermined. The CDR3 spans 15 residues. V was shortened by 1 base and J by 0 bases, with 9 bases between the two germline ends. CDR1 and CDR2 from the germline V gene are LGHDT and YNNKEL (reference sequence). CDR3 DNA sequence: TGTGCCAGCAGCCAAGGCCTACAGATGAACACTGAAGCTTTCTTT. Its protein is CASSQGLQMNTEAFF.

The genes are TRBV20-1 and TRBJ2-3, with 16 bases matching TRBD2. The V and J ends lost 5 bases and 5 bases, in that order; junction bases with no gene match: 7. Germline CDR1 and CDR2: DFQATT and SNEGSKA (reference sequence). The CDR3 covers 16 residues. The CDR3 protein is CSAELGLAGGRDTQYF. The CDR3 coding sequence is TGCAGTGCTGAGCTGGGACTAGCGGGAGGGCGAGATACGCAGTATTTT.